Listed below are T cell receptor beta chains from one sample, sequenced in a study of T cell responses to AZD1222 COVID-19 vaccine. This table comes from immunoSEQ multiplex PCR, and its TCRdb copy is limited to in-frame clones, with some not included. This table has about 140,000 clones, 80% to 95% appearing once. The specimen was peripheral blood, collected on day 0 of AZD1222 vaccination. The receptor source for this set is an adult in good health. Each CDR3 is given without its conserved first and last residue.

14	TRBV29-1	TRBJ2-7	SPCWSSGLDGFEQY
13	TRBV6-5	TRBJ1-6	ASSSSGGYNSPLH
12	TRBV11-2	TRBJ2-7	ASSLMPGEHEQY
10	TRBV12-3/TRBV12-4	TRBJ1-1	ASSKTGTEAF
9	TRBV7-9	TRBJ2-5	ASRSEETQY
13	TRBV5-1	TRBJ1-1	ASSLAGDSNTEAF
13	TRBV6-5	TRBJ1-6	ASSYSKGRVLPLH
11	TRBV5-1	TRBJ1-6	ASSLDPTSPLH
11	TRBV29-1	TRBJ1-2	SVADRGDYGYT
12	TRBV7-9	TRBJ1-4	ASSYRSTNEKLF
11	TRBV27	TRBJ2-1	ASSHEPQSEQF
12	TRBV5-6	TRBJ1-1	ASSLAGVHTEAF
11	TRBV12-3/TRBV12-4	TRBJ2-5	ASSFGQGETQY
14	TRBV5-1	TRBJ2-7	ASSPTADSLSYEQY
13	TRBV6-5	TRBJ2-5	ASKSAGGREETQY
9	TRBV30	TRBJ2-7	ARQGSYEQY
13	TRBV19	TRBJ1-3	ASSPVTGSGNTIY
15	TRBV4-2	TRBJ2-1	ASSQERGTSLYNEQF
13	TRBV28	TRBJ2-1	ASSYPGAPRNEQF
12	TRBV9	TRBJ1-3	ASSVGKKGNTIY
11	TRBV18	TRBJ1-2	ASSPPTRDTAS
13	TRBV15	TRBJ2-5	ATSRDQKGTETQY
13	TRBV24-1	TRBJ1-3	ATQGTPSPGNTIY
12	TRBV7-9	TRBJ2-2	ASSLTPNTGELF
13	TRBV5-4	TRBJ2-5	ASTSPLERSETQY
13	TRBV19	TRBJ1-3	ASSISSGIGNTIY
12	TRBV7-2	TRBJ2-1	ASSFPRAYSEQF
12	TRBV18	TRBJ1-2	ASSPSGALYGYT
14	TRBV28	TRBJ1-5	ASRTPDRSSNQPQH
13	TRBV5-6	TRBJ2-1	ASSPPEGGHGEQF
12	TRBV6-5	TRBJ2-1	ASSPGTGRNEQF
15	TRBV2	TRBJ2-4	ASSEFSGGPAKNIQY
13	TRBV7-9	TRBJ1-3	ASRKQASSGNTIY
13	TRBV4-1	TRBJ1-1	ASSQVSGQITEAF
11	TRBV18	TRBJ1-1	ASSPGQEVGAF
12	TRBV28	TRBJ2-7	ASRPLAGPYEQY
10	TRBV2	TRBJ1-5	ASSRMNQPQH
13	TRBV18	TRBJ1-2	ASSPNTGTNYGYT
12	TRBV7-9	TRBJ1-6	ASSFRESGSPLH